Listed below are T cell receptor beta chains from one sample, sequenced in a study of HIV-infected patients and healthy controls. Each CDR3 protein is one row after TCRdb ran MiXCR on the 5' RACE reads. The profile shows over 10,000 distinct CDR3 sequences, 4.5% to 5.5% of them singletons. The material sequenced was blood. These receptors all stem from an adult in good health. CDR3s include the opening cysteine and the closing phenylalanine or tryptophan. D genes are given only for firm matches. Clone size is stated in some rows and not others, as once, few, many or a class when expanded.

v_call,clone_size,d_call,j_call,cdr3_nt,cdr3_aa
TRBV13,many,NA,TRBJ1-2,TGTGCCAGCAGCCCCACCGAGTGGGGGGATCACTATGGCTACACCTTC,CASSPTEWGDHYGYTF
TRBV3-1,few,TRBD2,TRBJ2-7,TGTGCCAGCAGCCAAGGGGGCTACTGGGCTAGCGGGAGCTACGAGCAGTACTTC,CASSQGGYWASGSYEQYF
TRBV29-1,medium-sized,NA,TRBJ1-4,TGCAGCGTTGCCCCTGGGGTAAATGAAAAACTGTTTTTT,CSVAPGVNEKLFF
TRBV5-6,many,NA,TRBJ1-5,TGTGCCAGCAGCTTGCTATATGGGAATTATGACATAAATCAGCCCCAGCATTTT,CASSLLYGNYDINQPQHF
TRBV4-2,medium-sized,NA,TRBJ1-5,TGTGCCAGCAGCCAAGACAGGGGTAATCAGCCCCAGCATTTT,CASSQDRGNQPQHF
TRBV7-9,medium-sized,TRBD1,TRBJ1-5,TGTGCCAGCAGCAGTTCTGACAGGGAACGTCAGCCCCAGCATTTT,CASSSSDRERQPQHF
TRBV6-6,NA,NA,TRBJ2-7,TGTGCCAGCAGTTACACAGGTCGGGAGCAGTACTTC,CASSYTGREQYF
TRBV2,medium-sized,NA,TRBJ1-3,TGTGCCAGCAGTGAATATCCAGGGGACGGAAACACCATATATTTT,CASSEYPGDGNTIYF
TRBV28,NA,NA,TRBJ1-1,TGTGCCAGCAGTTTGAGCACTGAAGCTTTCTTT,CASSLSTEAFF
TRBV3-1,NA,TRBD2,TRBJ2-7,TGTGCCAGCAGCCAAGAACTAGCGGGGGGGCCGCGAGAGCAGTACTTC,CASSQELAGGPREQYF
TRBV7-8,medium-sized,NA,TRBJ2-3,TGTGCCTGCTCTCGTCACACAGATACGCAGTATTTT,CACSRHTDTQYF
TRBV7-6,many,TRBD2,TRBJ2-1,TGTGCCAGCGTCTCCTTGCGGGGGGGCCCGAATGAGCAGTTCTTC,CASVSLRGGPNEQFF
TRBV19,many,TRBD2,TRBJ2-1,TGTGCCAGTAGTCCCTCCCTAGCGGGGGCCTACAATGAGCAGTTCTTC,CASSPSLAGAYNEQFF
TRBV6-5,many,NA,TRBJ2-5,TGTGCCAGCAGTCGGGGTCCAACAGGGTTCGGCGAGACCCAGTACTTC,CASSRGPTGFGETQYF
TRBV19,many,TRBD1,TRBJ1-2,TGTGCCAGTAGAAGGGACAGGGCCGCTAACTATGGCTACACCTTC,CASRRDRAANYGYTF
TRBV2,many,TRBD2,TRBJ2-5,TGTGCCAGCAGTTACTCGGGGGGACCACCCTTCAAAGAGACCCAGTACTTC,CASSYSGGPPFKETQYF
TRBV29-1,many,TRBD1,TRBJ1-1,TGCAGCGTTGACGGGCGGGCAGGGGGGCCGAACACTGAAGCTTTCTTT,CSVDGRAGGPNTEAFF
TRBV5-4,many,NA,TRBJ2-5,TGTGCCAGCAGCCCCACAGGGTTAGGGACGGAGACCCAGTACTTC,CASSPTGLGTETQYF
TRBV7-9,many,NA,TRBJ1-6,TGTGCCAGCAGCTTAGCGAAGATGGGGCAGGCCTCGGGCTATAATTCACCCCTCCACTTT,CASSLAKMGQASGYNSPLHF
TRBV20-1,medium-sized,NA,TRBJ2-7,TGCAGTGCTACTTTACCCCTACCCGATTATTACGAGCAGTACTTC,CSATLPLPDYYEQYF
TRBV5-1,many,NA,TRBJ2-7,TGCGCCTCACGACAAGGGTACGAGCAGTACTTC,CASRQGYEQYF
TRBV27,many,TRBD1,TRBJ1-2,TGTGCCAGCAGTTCCCACAGGGACAGGAACTATGGCTACACCTTC,CASSSHRDRNYGYTF
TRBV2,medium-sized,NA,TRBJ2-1,TGTGCCAGCACCCCATCGGCGGGGGCTTCCTACAATGAGCAGTTCTTC,CASTPSAGASYNEQFF
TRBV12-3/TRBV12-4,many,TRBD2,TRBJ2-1,TGTGCCAGCAGTCCTAGCGGGGGGAACAGGGGGTTCTTC,CASSPSGGNRGFF
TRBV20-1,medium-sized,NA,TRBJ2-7,TGCAGTGCTAGAGGACAGGACTACGAGCAGTACTTC,CSARGQDYEQYF
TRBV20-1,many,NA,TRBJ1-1,TGCAGCCTGCCTGCCCGGGGGCCGAACACTGAAGCTTTCTTT,CSLPARGPNTEAFF
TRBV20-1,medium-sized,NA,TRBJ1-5,TGCAGTGCTAGGGTGAATAGCAATCAGCCCCAGCATTTT,CSARVNSNQPQHF
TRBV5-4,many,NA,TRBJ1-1,TGTGCCAGCAGCTTGCAGGGGACGAACACTGAAGCTTTCTTT,CASSLQGTNTEAFF
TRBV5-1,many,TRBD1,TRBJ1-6,TGCGCCAGCAGCCCCGGACAGGGCCTCCACTTT,CASSPGQGLHF
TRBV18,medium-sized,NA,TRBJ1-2,TGTGCCAGCTCACCATCGGGTTCCCAGAATGGCTACACCTTC,CASSPSGSQNGYTF
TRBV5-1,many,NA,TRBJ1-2,TGCGCCAGCAGCTTGTCGAGGGAAAGGAGCTACACCTTC,CASSLSRERSYTF
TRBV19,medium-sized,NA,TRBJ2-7,TGTGCCAGTAGAGACAGTGACCACGAGCAGTACTTC,CASRDSDHEQYF
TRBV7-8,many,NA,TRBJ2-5,TGTGCCAGCCGAAAGTCGGGGGGCCCCGAGACCCAGTACTTC,CASRKSGGPETQYF
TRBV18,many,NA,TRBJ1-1,TGTGCCAGCTCACCCCAAGCACAGAGGAACACTGAAGCTTTCTTT,CASSPQAQRNTEAFF
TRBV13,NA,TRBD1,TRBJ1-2,TGTGCCAGCAGCTTAGGCACGGGACAGCCACCCTATGGCTACACCTTC,CASSLGTGQPPYGYTF
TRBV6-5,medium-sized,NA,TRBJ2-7,TGTGCCAGCAGCCACGGGCCTACCTACGAGCAGTACTTC,CASSHGPTYEQYF
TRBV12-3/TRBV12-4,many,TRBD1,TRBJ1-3,TGTGCCAGCAGTTTGGCAGGGGGCGCTGGAAACACCATATATTTT,CASSLAGGAGNTIYF
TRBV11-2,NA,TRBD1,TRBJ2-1,TGTGCCAGCAGCTTAGGAGGGGGACAGGGGGCAAGTGAGCAGTTCTTC,CASSLGGGQGASEQFF
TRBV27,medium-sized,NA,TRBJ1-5,TGTGCCAGCAGTATCAGGGCGGCGCAGCCCCAGCATTTT,CASSIRAAQPQHF
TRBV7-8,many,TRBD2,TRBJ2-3,TGTGCCAGCAGCTCCCGGGGGGACGGCACAGATACGCAGTATTTT,CASSSRGDGTDTQYF